This entry is about one TCR beta chain. Its antigen is currently unknown. This CDR3 contains 16 residues. V lost 7 bases and J lost 0, with 13 bases in between. CDR1 and CDR2 (germline): LGHNT, FRNRAP. The sample originates from a study of CD4 T cells in relation to SARS-CoV-2 and coronaviruses. Generated by immunoSEQ multiplex PCR, the TCRdb table keeps only in-frame clones and is missing some. The table lists 30,000 to 45,000 clones, 77% of them singletons, with about 2.8% in the top ten. The TCR was taken from an adult with COVID-19. The source material was memory CD4+ T cells from PBMCs, cultured in vitro. The chain employs TRBV12-5 and TRBJ1-6, with D unresolved. CDR3 residues: CASASTGSSYNSPLHF. Here the CDR3 DNA reads TGTGCTAGTGCTTCAACTGGCAGCTCCTATAATTCACCCCTCCACTTT.